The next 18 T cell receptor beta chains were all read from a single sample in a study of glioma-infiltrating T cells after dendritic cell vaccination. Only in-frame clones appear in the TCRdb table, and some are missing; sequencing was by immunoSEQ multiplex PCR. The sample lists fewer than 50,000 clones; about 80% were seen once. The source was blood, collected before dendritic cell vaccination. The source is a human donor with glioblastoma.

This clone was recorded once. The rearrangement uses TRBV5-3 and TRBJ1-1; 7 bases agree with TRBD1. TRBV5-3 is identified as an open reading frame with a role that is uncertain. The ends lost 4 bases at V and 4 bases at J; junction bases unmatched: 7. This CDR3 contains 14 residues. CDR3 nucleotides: TGTGCCAGAAGCGCCCGACAGGGTGGCACTGAAGCTTTCTTT. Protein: CARSARQGGTEAFF.

The CDR3 spells CASSPGGYEQYF. The CDR3 nucleotides read TGTGCCAGCAGTCCCGGTGGCTACGAGCAGTACTTC. This chain links TRBV6-5 with TRBJ2-7; D is undetermined. V shed 5 bases and J shed 3 bases, with 8 bases lying between them. The CDR3 contains 12 residues. CDR1 is MNHEY and CDR2 is SVGAGI in the germline V gene.

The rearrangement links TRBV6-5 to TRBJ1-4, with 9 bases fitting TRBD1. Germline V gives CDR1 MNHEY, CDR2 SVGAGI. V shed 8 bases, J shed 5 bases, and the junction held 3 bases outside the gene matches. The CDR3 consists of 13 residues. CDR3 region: CASRQGGNEKLFF. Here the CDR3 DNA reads TGTGCCAGCCGACAGGGGGGAAATGAAAAACTGTTTTTT.

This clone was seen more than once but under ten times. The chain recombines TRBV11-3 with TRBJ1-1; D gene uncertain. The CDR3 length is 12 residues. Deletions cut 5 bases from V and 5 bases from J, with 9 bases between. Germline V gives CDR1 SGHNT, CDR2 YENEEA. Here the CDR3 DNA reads TGTGCCAGCAGCCTCTACAGTACTGAAGCTTTCTTT. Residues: CASSLYSTEAFF.

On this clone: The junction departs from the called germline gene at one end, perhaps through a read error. CDR3 in DNA: TGTGCTAGCAGCCCCTTGGTGACTAGTGGTACCGGGGAGCTGTTTTTT. Its protein product is CASSPLVTSGTGELFF. The genes are TRBV7-7 and TRBJ2-2; tentative D call: TRBD2 (6 bases). CDR3 length equals 16 residues. CDR1 and CDR2 (germline): SSHAT, FNYEAQ (reference sequence).

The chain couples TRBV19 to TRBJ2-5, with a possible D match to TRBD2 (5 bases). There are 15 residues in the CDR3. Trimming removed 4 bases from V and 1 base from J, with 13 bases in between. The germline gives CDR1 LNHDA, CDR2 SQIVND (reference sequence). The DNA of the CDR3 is TGTGCCAGTAGTACCCGGGGAAGACGCCAAGAGACCCAGTACTTC. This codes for CASSTRGRRQETQYF.

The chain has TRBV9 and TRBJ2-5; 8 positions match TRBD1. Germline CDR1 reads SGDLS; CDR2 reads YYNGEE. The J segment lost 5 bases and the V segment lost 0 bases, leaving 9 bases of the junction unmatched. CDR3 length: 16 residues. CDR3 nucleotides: TGTGCCAGCAGCGTAGAATGGGCAGGGGGCCGGGAGACCCAGTACTTC. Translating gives CASSVEWAGGRETQYF.

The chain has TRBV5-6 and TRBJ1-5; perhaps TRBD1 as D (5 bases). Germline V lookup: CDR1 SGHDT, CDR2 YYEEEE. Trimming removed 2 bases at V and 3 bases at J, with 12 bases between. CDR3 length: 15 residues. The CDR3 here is CASSFRDSDNQPQHF. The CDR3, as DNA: TGTGCCAGCAGCTTCCGGGACTCCGACAATCAGCCCCAGCATTTT.

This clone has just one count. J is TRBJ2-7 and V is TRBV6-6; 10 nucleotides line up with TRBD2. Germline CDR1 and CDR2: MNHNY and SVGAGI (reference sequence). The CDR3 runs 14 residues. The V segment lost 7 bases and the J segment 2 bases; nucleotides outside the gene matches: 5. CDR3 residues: CASTKAGGTYEQYF. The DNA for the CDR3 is TGTGCCAGCACCAAAGCGGGGGGGACCTACGAGCAGTACTTC.

CDR3 region: CASSLQGRDTQYF. CDR3 DNA sequence: TGTGCCAGCAGCTTACAGGGAAGAGATACGCAGTATTTT. The chain joins TRBV7-8 to TRBJ2-3; tentatively, D is TRBD1 (5 bases). V was pared by 2 bases and J by 5 bases, with 8 bases between. Germline CDR1 reads SGHVS; CDR2 reads FQNEAQ. CDR3 length equals 13 residues.

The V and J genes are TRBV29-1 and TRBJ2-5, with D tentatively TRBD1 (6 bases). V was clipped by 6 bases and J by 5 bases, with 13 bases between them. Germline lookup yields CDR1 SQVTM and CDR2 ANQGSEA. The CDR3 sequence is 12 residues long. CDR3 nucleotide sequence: TGCAGCGTGAAACAGGGACCGGAGACCCAGTACTTC. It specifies CSVKQGPETQYF.

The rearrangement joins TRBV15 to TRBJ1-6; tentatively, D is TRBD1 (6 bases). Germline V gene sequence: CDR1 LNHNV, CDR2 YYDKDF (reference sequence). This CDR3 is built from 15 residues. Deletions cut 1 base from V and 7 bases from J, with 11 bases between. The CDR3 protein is CATSRAGTRNSPLHF. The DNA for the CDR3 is TGTGCCACCAGCAGAGCCGGGACAAGGAATTCACCCCTCCACTTT.

CDR3 protein: CASSPRDRGDREKLFF. The CDR3 DNA follows: TGTGCCAGCTCACCACGGGACAGGGGAGATCGGGAAAAACTGTTTTTT. The V call is TRBV18, the J call TRBJ1-4; 10 bases agree with TRBD1. Trimming at V came to 1 base and at J to 8 bases, leaving 7 bases not matched to a gene. The germline V gene encodes CDR1 KGHSH and CDR2 LQKENI. The CDR3 extends over 16 amino acids.

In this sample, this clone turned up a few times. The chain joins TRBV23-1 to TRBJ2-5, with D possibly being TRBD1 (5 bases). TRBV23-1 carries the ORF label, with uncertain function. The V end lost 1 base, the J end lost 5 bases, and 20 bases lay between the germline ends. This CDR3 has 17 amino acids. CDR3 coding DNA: TGCGCCAGCAGTCAATTCGGACCCAGGGCGACACGGGAGACCCAGTACTTC. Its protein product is CASSQFGPRATRETQYF.

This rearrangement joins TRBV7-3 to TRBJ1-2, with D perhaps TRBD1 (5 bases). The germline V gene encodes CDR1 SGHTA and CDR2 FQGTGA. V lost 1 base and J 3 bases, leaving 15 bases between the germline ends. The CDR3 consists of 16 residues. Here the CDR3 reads CASSLMAGQDYYGYTF. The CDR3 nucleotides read TGTGCCAGCAGCTTAATGGCGGGGCAGGACTACTATGGCTACACCTTC.

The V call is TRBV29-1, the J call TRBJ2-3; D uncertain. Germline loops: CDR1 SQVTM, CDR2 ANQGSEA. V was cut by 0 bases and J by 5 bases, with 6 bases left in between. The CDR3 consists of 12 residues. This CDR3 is CSVEESGDTQYF. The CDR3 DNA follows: TGCAGCGTTGAAGAGTCGGGAGATACGCAGTATTTT.

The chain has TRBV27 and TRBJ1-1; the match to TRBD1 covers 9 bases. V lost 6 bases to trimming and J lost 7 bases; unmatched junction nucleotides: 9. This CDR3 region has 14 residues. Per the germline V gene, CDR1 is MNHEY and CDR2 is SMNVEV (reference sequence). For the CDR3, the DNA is TGTGCCAGCAGATCACCGGGACAGGGTGTTGAAGCTTTCTTT. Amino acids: CASRSPGQGVEAFF.

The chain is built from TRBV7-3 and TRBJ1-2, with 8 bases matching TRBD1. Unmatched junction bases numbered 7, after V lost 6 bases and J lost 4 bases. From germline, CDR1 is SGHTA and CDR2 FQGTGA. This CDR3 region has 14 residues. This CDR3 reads CASSPGQGFYGYTF. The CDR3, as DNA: TGTGCCAGCAGTCCAGGACAGGGCTTCTATGGCTACACCTTC. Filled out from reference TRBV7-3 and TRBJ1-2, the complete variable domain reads GAGVSQTPSNKVTEKGKYVELRCDPISGHTALYWYRQSLGQGPEFLIYFQGTGAADDSGLPNDRFFAVRPEGSVSTLKIQRTERGDSAVYLCASSPGQGFYGYTFGSGTRLTVV.